These T cell receptor beta chains were read from a single sample in a study of blood T cell repertoires in COVID-19. Profiling relied on immunoSEQ multiplex PCR, and the TCRdb table lists in-frame clones only, not all of them. The sample has 65,000 to 80,000 clones; about 92% are singletons. Sequenced: peripheral blood. The receptors here all came from a human donor in a cohort sampled during active COVID-19. Each CDR3 is given with its conserved first and last residue. D genes are given only for firm matches. Expanded clones are given a class, and other clones once, few, many or no size at all.

cdr3_length	clone_size	v_call	j_call	d_call	cdr3_aa
14	NA	TRBV3-1/TRBV3-2	TRBJ2-6	NA	CASSLRSGANVLTF
17	NA	TRBV19	TRBJ1-5	TRBD1	CASSIIFGGQGAQPQHF
14	NA	TRBV18	TRBJ2-7	NA	CASSPRSADYEQYF
15	NA	TRBV10-3	TRBJ2-7	TRBD2	CAIRMLAGGAYEQYF
17	NA	TRBV7-2	TRBJ2-1	NA	CASSLSYSGASYNEQFF
13	NA	TRBV7-8	TRBJ2-5	NA	CASSRGHQETQYF
17	NA	TRBV4-3	TRBJ2-1	TRBD2	CASSQVAGGLTYNEQFF
15	NA	TRBV19	TRBJ2-7	TRBD1	CASSIGAGGFYEQYF
15	NA	TRBV5-1	TRBJ1-1	TRBD1	CASSWAGGQNTEAFF
15	NA	TRBV7-8	TRBJ2-6	TRBD1	CASSRDSPGANVLTF
15	NA	TRBV7-2	TRBJ2-1	TRBD2	CASSLAGRVLNEQFF
17	NA	TRBV6-2/TRBV6-3	TRBJ2-1	TRBD2	CASSQVGGRAVYNEQFF
13	NA	TRBV5-8	TRBJ1-5	NA	CASSFGEDQPQHF
16	NA	TRBV10-3	TRBJ2-7	TRBD2	CAISGVSSGITYEQYF
14	once	TRBV28	TRBJ2-3	TRBD2	CASSRRDYTDTQYF
16	once	TRBV6-2/TRBV6-3	TRBJ2-5	NA	CASSSFFSALRETQYF
17	NA	TRBV28	TRBJ2-2	NA	CASSLYLSGSNTGELFF
14	NA	TRBV3-1/TRBV3-2	TRBJ2-7	TRBD1	CASSLRQGGYEQYF
13	NA	TRBV4-2	TRBJ1-2	NA	CASSQDLQEGYTF
15	NA	TRBV5-4	TRBJ2-2	NA	CASSLGQGNTGELFF
15	NA	TRBV19	TRBJ2-7	TRBD2	CASSRGASGKDEQYF
15	NA	TRBV7-9	TRBJ1-6	NA	CASSWLGSYNSPLHF
14	NA	TRBV30	TRBJ2-1	TRBD2	CAWSPAGAYREQFF
16	few	TRBV5-1	TRBJ2-2	NA	CASTQVGRGDTGELFF
16	NA	TRBV5-1	TRBJ2-3	TRBD1	CASSLSGQGGTDTQYF
13	NA	TRBV25-1	TRBJ1-2	NA	CASSPAGSFGYTF
15	medium-sized	TRBV15	TRBJ2-7	TRBD2	CATSRDKVLAGEQYF
13	NA	TRBV5-8	TRBJ2-2	NA	CASSFTGTGELFF
19	NA	TRBV7-9	TRBJ2-1	NA	CASSLGIGGLGRSYNEQFF
16	NA	TRBV7-9	TRBJ2-7	TRBD1	CASSLAGGRTSYEQYF
14	NA	TRBV12-2	TRBJ1-2	NA	CASRPHGVNYGYTF
11	NA	TRBV28	TRBJ1-2	NA	CATTSGYGYTF
15	NA	TRBV15	TRBJ1-5	TRBD1	CATSRETGGYQPQHF
15	once	TRBV28	TRBJ2-7	TRBD1	CASSFGTGVRYEQYF
14	NA	TRBV28	TRBJ1-2	NA	CASSLTATNYGYTF
14	NA	TRBV15	TRBJ2-2	TRBD1	CATSRTGDTGELFF
17	NA	TRBV12-5	TRBJ2-2	TRBD2	CASGLWSGRGNTGELFF
15	NA	TRBV5-1	TRBJ2-3	NA	CASSLSRRGTDTQYF
19	NA	TRBV4-3	TRBJ2-3	TRBD2	CASSQGAGNSDRSTDTQYF
15	once	TRBV27	TRBJ1-5	NA	CASSLSSTLNQPQHF
14	once	TRBV6-6	TRBJ1-2	NA	CASRHPWEVYGYTF
13	NA	TRBV30	TRBJ2-7	TRBD1	CAWHTGTGDEQYF
14	NA	TRBV29-1	TRBJ1-3	TRBD1	CSVLTGAGGNTIYF
15	NA	TRBV7-2	TRBJ2-3	TRBD2	CASSSLAGVTDTQYF
14	NA	TRBV7-6	TRBJ1-4	TRBD1	CASSQPDRNEKLFF
14	NA	TRBV7-9	TRBJ2-7	TRBD2	CASSQGSGGREQYF
13	NA	TRBV21-1	TRBJ2-1	NA	CASRTSGDNEQFF
17	once	TRBV28	TRBJ2-3	TRBD2	CASSSRTSGRATDTQYF
16	NA	TRBV7-2	TRBJ2-3	NA	CASSRRPGLATDTQYF
14	few	TRBV19	TRBJ2-7	TRBD2	CASSTPGLVYEQYF
18	once	TRBV7-8	TRBJ2-6	TRBD2	CASSFGLAGVTGANVLTF
16	few	TRBV14	TRBJ2-7	TRBD1	CASSQDMGTGSYEQYF
14	few	TRBV9	TRBJ2-7	NA	CASSVGTVSYEQYF
14	NA	TRBV19	TRBJ2-5	NA	CASSADGGRETQYF
17	once	TRBV7-3	TRBJ2-2	TRBD2	CASSLFGGSLNTGELFF
14	NA	TRBV5-1	TRBJ1-2	NA	CASSSLVGGVGYTF
14	NA	TRBV3-1/TRBV3-2	TRBJ2-5	TRBD1	CASSQRDSPGTQYF